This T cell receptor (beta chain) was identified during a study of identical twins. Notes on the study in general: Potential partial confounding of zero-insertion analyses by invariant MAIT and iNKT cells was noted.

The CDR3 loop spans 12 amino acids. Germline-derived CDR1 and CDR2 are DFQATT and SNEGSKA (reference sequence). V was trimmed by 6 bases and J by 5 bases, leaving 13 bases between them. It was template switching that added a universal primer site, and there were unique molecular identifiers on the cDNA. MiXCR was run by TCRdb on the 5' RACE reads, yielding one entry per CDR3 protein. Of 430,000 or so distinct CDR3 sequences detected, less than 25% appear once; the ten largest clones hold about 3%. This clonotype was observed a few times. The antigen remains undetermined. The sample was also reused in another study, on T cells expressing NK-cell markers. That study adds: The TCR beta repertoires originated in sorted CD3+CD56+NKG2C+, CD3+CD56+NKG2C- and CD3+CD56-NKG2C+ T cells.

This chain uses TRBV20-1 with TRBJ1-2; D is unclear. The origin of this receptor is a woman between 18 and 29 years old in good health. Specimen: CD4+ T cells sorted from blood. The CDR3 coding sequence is TGCAGTGCCAGCCCCCAGCTATATGGCTACACCTTC. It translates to CSASPQLYGYTF.